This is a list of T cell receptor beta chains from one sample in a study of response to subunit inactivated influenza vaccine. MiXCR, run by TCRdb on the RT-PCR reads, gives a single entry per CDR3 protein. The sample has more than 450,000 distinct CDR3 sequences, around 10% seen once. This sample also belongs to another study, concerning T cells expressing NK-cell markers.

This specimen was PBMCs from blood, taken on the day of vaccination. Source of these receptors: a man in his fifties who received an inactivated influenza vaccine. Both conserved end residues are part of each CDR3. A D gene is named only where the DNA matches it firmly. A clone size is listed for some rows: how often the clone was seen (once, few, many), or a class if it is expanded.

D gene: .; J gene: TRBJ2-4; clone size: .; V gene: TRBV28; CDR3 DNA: TGTGCCAGCAGTTTGGGGTCAGGGAGACCCTTAGCCAAAAACATTCAGTACTTC; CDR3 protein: CASSLGSGRPLAKNIQYF
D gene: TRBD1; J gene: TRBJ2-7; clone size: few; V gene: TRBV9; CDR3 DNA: TGTGCCAGCAGCGTAGAAGGACAGGGGCTGTACGAGCAGTACTTC; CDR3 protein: CASSVEGQGLYEQYF
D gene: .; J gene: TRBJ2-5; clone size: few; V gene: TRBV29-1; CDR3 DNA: TGCAGCGTTGACGGGACACCCCAAGAGACCCAGTACTTC; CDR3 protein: CSVDGTPQETQYF
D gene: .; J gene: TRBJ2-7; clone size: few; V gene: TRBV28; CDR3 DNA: TGTGCCAGCAGACTAGGTGCGAAGGAGCAGTACTTC; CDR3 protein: CASRLGAKEQYF
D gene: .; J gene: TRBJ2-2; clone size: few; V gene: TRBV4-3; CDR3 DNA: TGCGCCAGCAGCCAAGAAGGCCAGGGAGCGGGTAATACCGGGGAGCTGTTTTTT; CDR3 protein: CASSQEGQGAGNTGELFF
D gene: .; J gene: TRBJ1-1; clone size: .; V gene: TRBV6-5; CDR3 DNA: TGTGCCAGCAGTTACTCCTCCGGGGGGCCTGGTAGGACTGAAGCTTTCTTT; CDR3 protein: CASSYSSGGPGRTEAFF
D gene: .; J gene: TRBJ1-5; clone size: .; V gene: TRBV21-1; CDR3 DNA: TGTGCCAGGTTCCGGAGGAGGTACAATCCGCCCCAGCATTTT; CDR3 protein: CARFRRRYNPPQHF
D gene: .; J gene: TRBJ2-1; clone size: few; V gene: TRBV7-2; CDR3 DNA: TGTGCCAGCAGCTTAGGAATGGGTGGTCGGAATGAGCAGTTCTTC; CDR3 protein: CASSLGMGGRNEQFF
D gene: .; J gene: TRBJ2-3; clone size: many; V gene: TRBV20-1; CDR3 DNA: TGCAGTGCTAGAGGCCTGACTAGTGCTAGCACAGATACGCAGTATTTT; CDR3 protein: CSARGLTSASTDTQYF
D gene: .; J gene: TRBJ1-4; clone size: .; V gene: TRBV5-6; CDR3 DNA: TGTGCCAGCAGCTTGGTCGGGGTCAATGAAAAACTGTTTTTT; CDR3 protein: CASSLVGVNEKLFF
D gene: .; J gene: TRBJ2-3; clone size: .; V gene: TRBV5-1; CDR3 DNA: TGCGCCAGCAGCTTCCGGGATCCCTGGGTGGATACGCAGTATTTT; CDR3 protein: CASSFRDPWVDTQYF
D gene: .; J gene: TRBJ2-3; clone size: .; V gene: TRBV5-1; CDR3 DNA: TGCGCCAGCAGCTTGCTCTACACAGATACGCAGTATTTT; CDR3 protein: CASSLLYTDTQYF
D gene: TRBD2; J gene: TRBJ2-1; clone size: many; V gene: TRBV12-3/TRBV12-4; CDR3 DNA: TGTGCCAGCAGTCTAAGACGACTAGCATCTTACAATGAGCAGTTCTTC; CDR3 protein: CASSLRRLASYNEQFF
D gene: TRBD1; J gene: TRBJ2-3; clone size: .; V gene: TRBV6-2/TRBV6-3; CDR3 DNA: TGTGCCAGCGGAAATAATCGAACAGGGGACACAGATACGCAGTATTTT; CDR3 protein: CASGNNRTGDTDTQYF
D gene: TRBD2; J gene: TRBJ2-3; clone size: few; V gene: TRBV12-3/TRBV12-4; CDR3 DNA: TGTGCCAGCAGAGAACTAGCGGGGCCCACAGATACGCAGTATTTT; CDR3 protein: CASRELAGPTDTQYF
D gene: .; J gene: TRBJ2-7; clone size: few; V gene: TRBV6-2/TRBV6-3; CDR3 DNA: TGTGCCAGCAGACATGGACAGCAGGGGTCGTGGGAGCAGTACTTC; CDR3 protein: CASRHGQQGSWEQYF
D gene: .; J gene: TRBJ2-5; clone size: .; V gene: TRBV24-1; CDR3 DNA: TGTGCCACCAGTGATTCAGAGACCCAGTACTTC; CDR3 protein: CATSDSETQYF
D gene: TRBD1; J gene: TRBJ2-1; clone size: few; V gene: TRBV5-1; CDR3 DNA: TGCGCCAGCACCATGGACAGGGGGCCCAGCTCCTACAATGAGCAGTTCTTC; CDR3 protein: CASTMDRGPSSYNEQFF
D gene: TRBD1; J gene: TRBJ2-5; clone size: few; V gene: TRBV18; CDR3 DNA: TGTGCCAGCTCACCAACGACAGGGCGAGAGACCCAGTACTTC; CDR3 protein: CASSPTTGRETQYF
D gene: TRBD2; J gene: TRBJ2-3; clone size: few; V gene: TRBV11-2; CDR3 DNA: TGTGCCAGCAGCCGTAGACTAGCGGGGTTTACAGATACGCAGTATTTT; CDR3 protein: CASSRRLAGFTDTQYF
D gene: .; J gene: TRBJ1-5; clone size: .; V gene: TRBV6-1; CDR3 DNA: TGTGCCAGCAGTGAACACCAGGGTGCTAATCAGCCCCAGCATTTT; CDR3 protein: CASSEHQGANQPQHF
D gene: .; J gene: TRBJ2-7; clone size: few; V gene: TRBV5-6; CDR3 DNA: TGTGCCAGCAGCTTTGGGACATACTACGAGCAGTACTTC; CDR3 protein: CASSFGTYYEQYF
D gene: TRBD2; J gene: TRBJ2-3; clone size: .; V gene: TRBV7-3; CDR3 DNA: TGTGCCAGCAGCCCAGCGGGATATACAGATACGCAGTATTTT; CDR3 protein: CASSPAGYTDTQYF
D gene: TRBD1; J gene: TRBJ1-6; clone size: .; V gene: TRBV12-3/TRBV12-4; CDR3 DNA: TGTGCCAGCAGTAGAAGGACAGGGGTAAATTCACCCCTCCACTTT; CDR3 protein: CASSRRTGVNSPLHF
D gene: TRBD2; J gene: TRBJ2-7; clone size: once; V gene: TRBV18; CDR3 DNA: TGTGCCAGCTCACCTGGGGACTACTACGAGCAGTACTTC; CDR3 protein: CASSPGDYYEQYF
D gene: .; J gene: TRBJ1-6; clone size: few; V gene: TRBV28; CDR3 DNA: TGTGCCAGCAGTTTGAGTCAGGGTAATTCACCCCTCCACTTT; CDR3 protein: CASSLSQGNSPLHF
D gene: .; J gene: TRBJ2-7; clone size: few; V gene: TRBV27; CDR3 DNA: TGTGCCAGCGCCGGGGCACTACCCTACGAGCAGTACTTC; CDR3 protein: CASAGALPYEQYF
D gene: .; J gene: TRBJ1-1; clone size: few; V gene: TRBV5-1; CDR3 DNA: TGCGCCAGCAGCTTGATTACAAAGAAAAACACTGAAGCTTTCTTT; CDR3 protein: CASSLITKKNTEAFF
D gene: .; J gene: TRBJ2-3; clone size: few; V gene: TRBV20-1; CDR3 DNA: TGCAGTGCTAGAGATTCCGGGAGAACAGATACGCAGTATTTT; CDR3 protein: CSARDSGRTDTQYF
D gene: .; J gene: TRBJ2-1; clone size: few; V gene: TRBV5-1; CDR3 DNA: TGCGCCAGCAGCTTGGCCTTGGGATATGAGCAGTTCTTC; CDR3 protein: CASSLALGYEQFF
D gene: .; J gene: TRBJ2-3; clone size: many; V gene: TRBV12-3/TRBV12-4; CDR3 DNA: TGTGCCAGCAGGCGCGATGGTACAGATACGCAGTATTTT; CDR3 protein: CASRRDGTDTQYF
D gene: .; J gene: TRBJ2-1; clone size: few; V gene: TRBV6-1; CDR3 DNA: TGTGCCAGCAGTGCAGGGCCACAGGGTTACAATGAGCAGTTCTTC; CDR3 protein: CASSAGPQGYNEQFF
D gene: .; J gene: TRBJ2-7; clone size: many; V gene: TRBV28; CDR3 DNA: TGTGCCAGCAGTTTATCCGCAGGGGTATACGAGCAGTACTTC; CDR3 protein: CASSLSAGVYEQYF
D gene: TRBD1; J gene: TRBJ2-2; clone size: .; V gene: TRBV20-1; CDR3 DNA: TGCAGTGCTAGCAGGACAGGGGGTGTCGGGGAGCTGTTTTTT; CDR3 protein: CSASRTGGVGELFF
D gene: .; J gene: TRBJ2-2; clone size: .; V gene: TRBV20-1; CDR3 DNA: TGCAGTGCTAGTGGACTTGCGAACACCGGGGAGCTGTTTTTT; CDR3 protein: CSASGLANTGELFF
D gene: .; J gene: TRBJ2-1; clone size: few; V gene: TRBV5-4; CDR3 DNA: TGTGCCAGCAGCTTGGTGGTGATAGGGCTGAACAATGAGCAGTTCTTC; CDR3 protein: CASSLVVIGLNNEQFF
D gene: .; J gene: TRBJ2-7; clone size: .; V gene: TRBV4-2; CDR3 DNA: TGTGCCAGCAGCCAAGAAGACACGAGCTCCTACGAGCAGTACTTC; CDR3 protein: CASSQEDTSSYEQYF
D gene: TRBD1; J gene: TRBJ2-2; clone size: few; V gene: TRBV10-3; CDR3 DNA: TGTGCCATAGAACCGGGACAGGGGACCGGGGAGCTGTTTTTT; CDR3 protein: CAIEPGQGTGELFF
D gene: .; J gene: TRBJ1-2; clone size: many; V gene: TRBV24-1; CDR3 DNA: TGTGCCACCAGTGACCCCGTGAAAGCTAACTATGGCTACACCTTC; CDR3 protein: CATSDPVKANYGYTF